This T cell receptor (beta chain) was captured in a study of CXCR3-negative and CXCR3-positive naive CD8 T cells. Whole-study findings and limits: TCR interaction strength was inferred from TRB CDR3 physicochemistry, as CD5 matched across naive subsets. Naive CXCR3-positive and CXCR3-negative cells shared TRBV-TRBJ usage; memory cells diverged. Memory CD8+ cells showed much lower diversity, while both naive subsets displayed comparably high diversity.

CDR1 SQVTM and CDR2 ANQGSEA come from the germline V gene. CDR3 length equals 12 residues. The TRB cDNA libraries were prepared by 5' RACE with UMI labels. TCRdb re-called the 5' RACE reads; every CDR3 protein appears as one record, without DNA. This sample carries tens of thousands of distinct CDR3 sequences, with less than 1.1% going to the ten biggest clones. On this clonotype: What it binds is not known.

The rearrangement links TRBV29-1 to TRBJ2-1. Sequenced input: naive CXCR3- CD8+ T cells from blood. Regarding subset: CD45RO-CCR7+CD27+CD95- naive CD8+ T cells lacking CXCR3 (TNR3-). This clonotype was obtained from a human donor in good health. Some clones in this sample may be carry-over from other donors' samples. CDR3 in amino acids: CSVERRYNEQFF.